Sequencing of this T cell receptor beta chain was carried out in a study of T cell clusters in autoimmune cytopenias. Study findings and constraints: Primary autoimmune cytopenia patients appeared to lack physiological T cell clusters present in healthy donors.

Each sample's input was roughly 230 ng genomic DNA, 30,000 to 45,000 genome equivalents. Concerning this clonotype: Its specificity is not known.

Multiplex touch-down PCR amplified TRB using TRB-A and TRB-B pools in one tube. TCRdb reprocessed the multiplex PCR reads; each CDR3 protein has one entry and no DNA is given. Recorded for this sample: 10,000 to 15,000 distinct CDR3 sequences. Germline V CDR1 and CDR2: LNHNV, YYDKDF (reference sequence). This CDR3 is built from 14 residues. These sequences were also reported in another study, on T cell repertoires in aging, cancer and after chemotherapy.

This TCR was sampled from a human donor in good health. This chain connects TRBV15 to TRBJ2-5. The specimen sequenced was peripheral blood. The CDR3 protein is CATSRDFTGETQYF.